These 8 T cell receptor beta chains originate from one sample sequenced in a study of shared clonotypes between healthy human individuals. Selected positively for CCR7 and CD45RO-negative, naive CD8 cells excluded terminally differentiated effector memory CD45RA+ cells. The table came from immunoSEQ multiplex PCR; TCRdb's copy has only in-frame clones and leaves some out. The sample holds millions of clones, about 95% seen once. Material for sequencing was naive CD8+ T cells sorted from blood. These receptors originate from a man between 18 and 29 years old in good health.

Notes on this clone: Other nucleotide sequences in the sample specify the same CDR3. The chain links TRBV27 to TRBJ2-1; 10 positions agree with TRBD1. Germline trimming cut 4 bases from V and 7 bases from J; bases unmatched to any gene: 1. The CDR3 length is 13 residues. Germline V lookup: CDR1 MNHEY, CDR2 SMNVEV (reference sequence). CDR3 in amino acids: CASSSDRGNEQFF. The CDR3 DNA follows: TGTGCCAGCAGTTCGGACAGGGGGAATGAGCAGTTCTTC.

The chain recombines TRBV6-4 with TRBJ1-2, with TRBD1 as a possible D gene (6 bases). V lost 5 bases and J lost 6, with 16 bases in between. Germline lookup yields CDR1 MRHNA and CDR2 SNTAGT. The CDR3 sequence is 14 residues long. The CDR3 reads CASSPRDIDNGYTF. CDR3 nucleotide sequence: TGTGCCAGCAGTCCCCGGGACATCGACAATGGCTACACCTTC.

This clone was detected once. The rearrangement links TRBV9 to TRBJ2-1; 8 positions match TRBD1. The J segment lost 2 bases and the V segment lost 3 bases, leaving 4 bases of the junction unmatched. The CDR3 runs 15 residues. Looked up from germline, CDR1 is SGDLS and CDR2 is YYNGEE. CDR3: CASSATGQAYNEQFF. CDR3 coding DNA: TGTGCCAGCAGCGCGACGGGACAGGCCTACAATGAGCAGTTCTTC.

The chain links TRBV19 to TRBJ1-3; D not resolved. V was trimmed by 3 bases and J by 0 bases, leaving 12 bases between them. The CDR3 consists of 16 residues. The V gene's germline CDR1 is LNHDA and CDR2 SQIVND (reference sequence). This CDR3 reads CASSMFGSGSGNTIYF. In DNA, the CDR3 is TGTGCCAGTAGTATGTTCGGCTCTGGCTCTGGAAACACCATATATTTT. Combining the CDR3 with reference TRBV19 and TRBJ1-3 gives the whole variable domain DGGITQSPKYLFRKEGQNVTLSCEQNLNHDAMYWYRQDPGQGLRLIYYSQIVNDFQKGDIAEGYSVSREKKESFPLTVTSAQKNPTAFYLCASSMFGSGSGNTIYFGEGSWLTVV.

This chain joins TRBV15 and TRBJ2-1, with D hard to call. The germline V and J ends were trimmed by 1 base and 8 bases, with 9 bases remaining between them. The length of the CDR3 is 13 residues. Germline V gene sequence: CDR1 LNHNV, CDR2 YYDKDF (reference sequence). This chain's CDR3 is CATSRAGLYEQFF. The CDR3 nucleotides read TGTGCCACCAGCAGAGCGGGCCTGTATGAGCAGTTCTTC.

Comment on this clone: The sample has other DNA sequences that encode this CDR3 too. The chain combines TRBV27 with TRBJ2-3, with 9 bases aligning to TRBD2. The CDR3 contains 14 residues. Germline V gene lookup returns CDR1 MNHEY and CDR2 SMNVEV (reference sequence). Unmatched junction bases numbered 1, after V lost 4 bases and J lost 2 bases. CDR3: CASSSSGDTDTQYF. CDR3 DNA sequence: TGTGCCAGCAGTTCTAGCGGGGACACAGATACGCAGTATTTT.

The J gene is TRBJ2-1, the V gene TRBV27, with TRBD2 matching 7 bases. Germline V gives CDR1 MNHEY, CDR2 SMNVEV (reference sequence). The CDR3 contains 18 residues. Germline trimming cut 6 bases from V and 0 bases from J; bases unmatched to any gene: 14. The DNA of the CDR3 is TGTGCCAGCAGCTCCCTTGGGGTAGGCGGGAGCTCCTACAATGAGCAGTTCTTC. This translates into CASSSLGVGGSSYNEQFF.

This clone was detected only once. This rearrangement joins TRBV5-6 to TRBJ1-2; 7 bases line up with TRBD1. Unmatched junction bases numbered 8, after V lost 2 bases and J lost 4 bases. This CDR3 comprises 15 residues. Per germline, CDR1 SGHDT and CDR2 YYEEEE. This CDR3 is CASSLSQGGVYGYTF. The DNA for the CDR3 is TGTGCCAGCAGCTTATCTCAAGGGGGCGTCTATGGCTACACCTTC.